A single T cell receptor (beta chain) is shown here with its context. Antigen unknown. This specimen comes from a study of blood T cells in healthy people across ages. Broader study findings: The authors considered diversity estimates from one million T cells to be underestimates.

Germline V gives CDR1 SGDLS, CDR2 YYNGEE. CDR3 length: 15 residues. V was trimmed by 2 bases and J by 5 bases, leaving 14 bases between them. The use of a sample-barcoded 5' primer and a J-beta primer mix characterized a second PCR of roughly 7 to 11 cycles. MiXCR, run by TCRdb on the 5' RACE reads, gives a single entry per CDR3 protein. Of under 2,000,000 distinct CDR3 sequences listed, just under 50% were seen once; the top ten hold 2.1%. The clonotype originates from a woman in her thirties or forties in good health. Sequenced: blood. The chain is built from TRBV9 and TRBJ1-5; no definite D call. CDR3 amino acids: CASSVGGEFDQPQHF. CDR3 coding DNA: TGTGCCAGCAGCGTCGGAGGAGAGTTCGATCAGCCCCAGCATTTT. Variable domain in full (rest from reference TRBV9 and TRBJ1-5): DSGVTQTPKHLITATGQRVTLRCSPRSGDLSVYWYQQSLDQGLQFLIQYYNGEERAKGNILERFSAQQFPDLHSELNLSSLELGDSALYFCASSVGGEFDQPQHFGDGTRLSIL.